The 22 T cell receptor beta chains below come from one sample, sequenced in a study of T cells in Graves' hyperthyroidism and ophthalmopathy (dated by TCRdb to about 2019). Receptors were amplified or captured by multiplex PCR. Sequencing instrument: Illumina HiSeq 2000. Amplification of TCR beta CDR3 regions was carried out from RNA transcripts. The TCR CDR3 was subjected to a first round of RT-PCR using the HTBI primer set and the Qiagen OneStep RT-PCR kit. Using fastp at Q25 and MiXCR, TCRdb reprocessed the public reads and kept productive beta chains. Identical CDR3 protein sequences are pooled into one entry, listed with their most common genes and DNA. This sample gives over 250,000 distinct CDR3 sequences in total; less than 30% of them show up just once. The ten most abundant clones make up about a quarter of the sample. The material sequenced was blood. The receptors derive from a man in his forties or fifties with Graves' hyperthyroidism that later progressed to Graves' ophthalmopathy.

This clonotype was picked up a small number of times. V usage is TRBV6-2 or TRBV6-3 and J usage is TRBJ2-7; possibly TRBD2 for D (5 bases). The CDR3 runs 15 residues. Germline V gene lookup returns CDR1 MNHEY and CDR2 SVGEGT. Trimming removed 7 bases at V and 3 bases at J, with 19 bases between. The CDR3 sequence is CASIHQEGAIYEQYF. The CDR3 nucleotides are TGTGCCAGCATCCATCAAGAGGGAGCTATCTACGAGCAGTACTTC.

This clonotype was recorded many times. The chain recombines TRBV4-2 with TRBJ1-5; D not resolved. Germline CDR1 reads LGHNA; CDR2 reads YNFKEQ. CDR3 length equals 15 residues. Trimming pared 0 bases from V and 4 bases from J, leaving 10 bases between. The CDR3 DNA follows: TGTGCCAGCAGCCAAGATTATAACTCTAATCAGCCCCAGCATTTT. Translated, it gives CASSQDYNSNQPQHF.

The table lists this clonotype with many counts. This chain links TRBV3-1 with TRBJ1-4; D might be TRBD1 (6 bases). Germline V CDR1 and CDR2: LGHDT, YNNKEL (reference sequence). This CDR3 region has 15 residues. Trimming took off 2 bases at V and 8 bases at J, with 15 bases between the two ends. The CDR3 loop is CASSQIRGFREKLFF. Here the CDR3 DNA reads TGTGCCAGCAGCCAAATCAGGGGATTTCGGGAAAAACTGTTTTTT.

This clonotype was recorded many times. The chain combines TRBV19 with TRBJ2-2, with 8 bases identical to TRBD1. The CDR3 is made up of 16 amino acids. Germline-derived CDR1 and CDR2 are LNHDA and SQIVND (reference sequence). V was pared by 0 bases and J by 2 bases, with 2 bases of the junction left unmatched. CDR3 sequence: CASSIDRGLNTGELFF. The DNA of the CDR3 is TGTGCCAGTAGTATAGACAGGGGGCTCAACACCGGGGAGCTGTTTTTT.

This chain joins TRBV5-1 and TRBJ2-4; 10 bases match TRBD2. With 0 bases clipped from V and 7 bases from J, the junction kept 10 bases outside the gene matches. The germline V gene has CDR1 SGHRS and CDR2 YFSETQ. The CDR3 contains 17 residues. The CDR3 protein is CASSLGPSGSSANIQYF. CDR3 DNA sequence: TGCGCCAGCAGCTTGGGTCCTAGCGGGAGCTCCGCCAACATTCAGTACTTC.

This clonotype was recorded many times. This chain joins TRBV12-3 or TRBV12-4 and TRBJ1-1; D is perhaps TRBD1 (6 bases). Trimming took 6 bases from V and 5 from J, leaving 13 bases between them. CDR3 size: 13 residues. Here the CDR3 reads CASRDWGRTEAFF. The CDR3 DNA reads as TGTGCCAGCAGAGATTGGGGGCGTACTGAAGCTTTCTTT.

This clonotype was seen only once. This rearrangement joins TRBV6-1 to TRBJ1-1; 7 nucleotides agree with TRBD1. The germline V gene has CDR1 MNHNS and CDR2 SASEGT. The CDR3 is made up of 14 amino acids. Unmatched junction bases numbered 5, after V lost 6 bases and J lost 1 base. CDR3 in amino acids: CASSHRGENTEAFF. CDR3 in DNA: TGTGCCAGCAGCCACAGGGGAGAGAACACTGAAGCTTTCTTT.

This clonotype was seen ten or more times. Here the CDR3 DNA reads TGTGCCAGCCAAAGGCTCGGAGACCACTACACCTTC. This translates into CASQRLGDHYTF. The chain joins TRBV2 to TRBJ1-2; D is unclear. The germline V and J ends were trimmed by 8 bases and 10 bases, with 17 bases remaining between them. The CDR3 contains 12 residues. Germline V lookup: CDR1 SNHLY, CDR2 FYNNEI.

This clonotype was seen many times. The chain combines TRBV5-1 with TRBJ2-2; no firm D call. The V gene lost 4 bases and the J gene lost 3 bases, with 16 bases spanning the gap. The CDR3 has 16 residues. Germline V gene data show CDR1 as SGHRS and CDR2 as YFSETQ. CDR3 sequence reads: CASSLGTTTHTGELFF. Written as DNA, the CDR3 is TGCGCCAGCAGCCTCGGTACAACAACTCACACCGGGGAGCTGTTTTTT.

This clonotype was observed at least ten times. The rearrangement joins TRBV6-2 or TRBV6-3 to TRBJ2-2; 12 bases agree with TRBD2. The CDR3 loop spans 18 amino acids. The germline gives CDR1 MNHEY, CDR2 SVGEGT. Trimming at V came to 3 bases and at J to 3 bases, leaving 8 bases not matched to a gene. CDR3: CASSYPLAGGSYTGELFF. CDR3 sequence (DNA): TGTGCCAGCAGTTATCCTCTAGCGGGAGGGTCCTACACCGGGGAGCTGTTTTTT.

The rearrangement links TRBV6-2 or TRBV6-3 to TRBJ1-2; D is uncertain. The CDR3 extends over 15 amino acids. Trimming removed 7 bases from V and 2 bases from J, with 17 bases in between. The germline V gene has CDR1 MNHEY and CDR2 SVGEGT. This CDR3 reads CASKPTGSNNYGYTF. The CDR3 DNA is TGTGCCAGCAAACCTACCGGGTCCAACAACTATGGCTACACCTTC.

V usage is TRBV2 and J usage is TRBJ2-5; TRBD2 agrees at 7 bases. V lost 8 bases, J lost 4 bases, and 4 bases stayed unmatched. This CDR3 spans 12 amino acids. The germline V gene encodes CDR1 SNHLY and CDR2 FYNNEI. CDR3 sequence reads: CASGLVGETQYF. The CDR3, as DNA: TGTGCCAGCGGACTAGTTGGAGAGACCCAGTACTTC. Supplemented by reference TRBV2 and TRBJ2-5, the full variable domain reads EPEVTQTPSHQVTQMGQEVILRCVPISNHLYFYWYRQILGQKVEFLVSFYNNEISEKSEIFDDQFSVERPDGSNFTLKIRSTKLEDSAMYFCASGLVGETQYFGPGTRLLVL.

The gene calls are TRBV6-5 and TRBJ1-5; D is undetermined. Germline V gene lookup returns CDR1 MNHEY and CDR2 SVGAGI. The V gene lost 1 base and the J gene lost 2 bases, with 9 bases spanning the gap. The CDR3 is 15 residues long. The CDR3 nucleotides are TGTGCCAGCAGTTACTGGGCCGTTGGCAATCAGCCCCAGCATTTT. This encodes CASSYWAVGNQPQHF.

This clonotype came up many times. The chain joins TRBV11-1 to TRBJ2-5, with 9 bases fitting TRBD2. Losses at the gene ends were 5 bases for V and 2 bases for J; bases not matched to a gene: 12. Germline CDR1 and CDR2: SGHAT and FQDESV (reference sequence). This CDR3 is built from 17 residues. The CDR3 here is CASSPPLAGVVQETQYF. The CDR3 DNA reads TGTGCCAGCAGCCCTCCATTAGCGGGAGTGGTACAAGAGACCCAGTACTTC.

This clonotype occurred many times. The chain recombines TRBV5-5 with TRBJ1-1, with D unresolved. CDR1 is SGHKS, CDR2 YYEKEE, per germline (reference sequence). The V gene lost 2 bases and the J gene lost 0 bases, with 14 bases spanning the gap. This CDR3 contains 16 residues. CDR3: CASSFAVRDMNTEAFF. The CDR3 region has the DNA TGTGCCAGCAGCTTTGCGGTGAGAGACATGAACACTGAAGCTTTCTTT.

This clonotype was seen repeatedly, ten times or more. In nucleotides, the CDR3 is TGTGCCAGCAGCCTTACTACCCGAGGGGATGGCTACACCTTC. Its translation is CASSLTTRGDGYTF. This chain connects TRBV7-9 to TRBJ1-2; D might be TRBD1 (5 bases). This CDR3 contains 14 residues. In germline, CDR1 is SEHNR, CDR2 FQNEAQ (reference sequence). V was shortened by 5 bases and J by 6 bases, with 16 bases between the two germline ends.

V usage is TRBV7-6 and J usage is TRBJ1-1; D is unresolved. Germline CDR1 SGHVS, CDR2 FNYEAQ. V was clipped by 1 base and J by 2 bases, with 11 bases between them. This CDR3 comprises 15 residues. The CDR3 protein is CASSLESGSNTEAFF. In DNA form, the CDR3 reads TGTGCCAGCAGCTTAGAGTCAGGATCTAACACTGAAGCTTTCTTT.

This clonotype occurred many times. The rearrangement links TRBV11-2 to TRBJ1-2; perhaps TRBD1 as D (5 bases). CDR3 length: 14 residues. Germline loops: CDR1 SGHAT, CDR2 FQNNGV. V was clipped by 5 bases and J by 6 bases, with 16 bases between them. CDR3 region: CASSPTTGGDGYTF. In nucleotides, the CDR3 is TGTGCCAGCAGCCCCACCACTGGAGGGGATGGCTACACCTTC.

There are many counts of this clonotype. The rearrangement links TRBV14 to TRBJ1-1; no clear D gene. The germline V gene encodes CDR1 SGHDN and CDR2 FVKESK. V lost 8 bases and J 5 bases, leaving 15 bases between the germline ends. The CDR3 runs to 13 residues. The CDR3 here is CASVIGKGTEAFF. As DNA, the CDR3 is TGTGCCAGCGTCATAGGGAAAGGGACTGAAGCTTTCTTT.

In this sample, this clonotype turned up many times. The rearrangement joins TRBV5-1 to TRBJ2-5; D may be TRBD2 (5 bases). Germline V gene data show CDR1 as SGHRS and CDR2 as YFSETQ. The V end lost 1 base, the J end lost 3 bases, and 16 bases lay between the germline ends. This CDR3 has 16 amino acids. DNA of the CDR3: TGCGCCAGCAGCTTGATCGTGACGGGAAGGAAAGAGACCCAGTACTTC. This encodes CASSLIVTGRKETQYF.

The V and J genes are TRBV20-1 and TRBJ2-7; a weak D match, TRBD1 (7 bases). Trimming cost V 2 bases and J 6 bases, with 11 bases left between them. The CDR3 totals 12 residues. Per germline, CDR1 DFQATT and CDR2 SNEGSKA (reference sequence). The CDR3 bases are TGCAGTGCTAGAACGCAGGGGGGCGAGCAGTACTTC. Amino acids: CSARTQGGEQYF.

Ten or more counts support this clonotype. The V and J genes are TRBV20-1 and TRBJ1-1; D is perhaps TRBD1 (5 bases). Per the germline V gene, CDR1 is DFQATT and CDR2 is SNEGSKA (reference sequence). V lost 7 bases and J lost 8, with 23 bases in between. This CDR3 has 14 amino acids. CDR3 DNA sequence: TGCAGTGGCAACAAGGGGCCCCCGGGATCAGAAGCTTTCTTT. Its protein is CSGNKGPPGSEAFF.